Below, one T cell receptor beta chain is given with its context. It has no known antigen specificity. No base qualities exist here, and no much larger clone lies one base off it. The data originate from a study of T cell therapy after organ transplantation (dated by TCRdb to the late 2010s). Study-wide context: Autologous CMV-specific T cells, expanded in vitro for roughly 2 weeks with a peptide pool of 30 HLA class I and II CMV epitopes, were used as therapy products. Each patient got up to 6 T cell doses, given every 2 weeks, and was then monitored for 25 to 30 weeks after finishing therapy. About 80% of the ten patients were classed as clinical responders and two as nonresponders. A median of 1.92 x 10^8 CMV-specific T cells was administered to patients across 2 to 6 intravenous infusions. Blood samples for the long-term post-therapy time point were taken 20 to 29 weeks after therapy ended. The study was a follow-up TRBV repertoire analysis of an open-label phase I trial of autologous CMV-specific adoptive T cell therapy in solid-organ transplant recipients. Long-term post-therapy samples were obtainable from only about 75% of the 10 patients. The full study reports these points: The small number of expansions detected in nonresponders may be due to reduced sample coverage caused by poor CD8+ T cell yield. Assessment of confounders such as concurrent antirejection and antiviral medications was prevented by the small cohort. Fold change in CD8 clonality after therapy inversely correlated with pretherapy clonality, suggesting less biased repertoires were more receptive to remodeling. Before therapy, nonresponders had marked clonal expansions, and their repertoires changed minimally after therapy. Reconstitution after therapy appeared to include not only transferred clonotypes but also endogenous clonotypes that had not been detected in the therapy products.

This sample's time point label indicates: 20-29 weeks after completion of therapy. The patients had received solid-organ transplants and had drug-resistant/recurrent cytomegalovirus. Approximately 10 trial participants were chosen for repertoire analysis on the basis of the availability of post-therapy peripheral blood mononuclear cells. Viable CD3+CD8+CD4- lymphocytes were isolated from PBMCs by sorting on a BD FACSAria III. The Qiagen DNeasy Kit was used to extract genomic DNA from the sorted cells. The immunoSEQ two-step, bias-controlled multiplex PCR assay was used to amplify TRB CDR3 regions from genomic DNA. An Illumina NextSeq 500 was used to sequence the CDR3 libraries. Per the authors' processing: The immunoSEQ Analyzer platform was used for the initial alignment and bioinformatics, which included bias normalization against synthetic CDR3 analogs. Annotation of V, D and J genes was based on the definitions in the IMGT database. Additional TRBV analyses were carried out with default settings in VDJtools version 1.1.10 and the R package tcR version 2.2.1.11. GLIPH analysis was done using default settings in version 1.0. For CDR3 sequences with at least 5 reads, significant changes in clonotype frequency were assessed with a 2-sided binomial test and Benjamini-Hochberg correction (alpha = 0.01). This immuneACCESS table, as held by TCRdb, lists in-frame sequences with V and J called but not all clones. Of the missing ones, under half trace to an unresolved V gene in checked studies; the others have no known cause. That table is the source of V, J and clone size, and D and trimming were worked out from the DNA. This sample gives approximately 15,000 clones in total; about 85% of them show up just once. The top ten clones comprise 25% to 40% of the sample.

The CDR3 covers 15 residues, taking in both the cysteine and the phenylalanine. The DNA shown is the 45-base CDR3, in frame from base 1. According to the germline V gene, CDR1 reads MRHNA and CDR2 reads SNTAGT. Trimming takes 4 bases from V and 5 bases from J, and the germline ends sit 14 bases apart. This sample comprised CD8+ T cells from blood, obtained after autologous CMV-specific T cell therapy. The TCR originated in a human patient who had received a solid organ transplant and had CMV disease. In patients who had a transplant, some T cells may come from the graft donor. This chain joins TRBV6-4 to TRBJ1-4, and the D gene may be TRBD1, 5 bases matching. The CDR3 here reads CASSAYWGVNEKLFF. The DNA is TGTGCCAGCAGTGCTTATTGGGGCGTCAATGAAAAACTGTTTTTT.